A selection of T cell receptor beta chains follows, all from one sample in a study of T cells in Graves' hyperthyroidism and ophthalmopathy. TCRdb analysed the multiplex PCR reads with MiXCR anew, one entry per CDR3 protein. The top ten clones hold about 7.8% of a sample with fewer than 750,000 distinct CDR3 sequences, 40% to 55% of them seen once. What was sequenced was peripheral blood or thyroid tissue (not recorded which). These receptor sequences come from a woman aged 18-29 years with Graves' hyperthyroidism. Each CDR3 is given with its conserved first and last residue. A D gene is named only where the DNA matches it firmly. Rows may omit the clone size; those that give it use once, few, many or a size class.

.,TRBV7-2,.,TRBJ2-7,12,CASRLVPYEQYF,TGTGCCAGCAGACTAGTTCCCTACGAGCAGTACTTC
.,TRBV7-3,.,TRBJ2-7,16,CASSLFAGPNSYEQYF,TGTGCCAGCAGCTTATTCGCAGGGCCTAACTCCTACGAGCAGTACTTC
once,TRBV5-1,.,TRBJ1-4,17,CASSPGDGGVTNEKLFF,TGCGCCAGCAGCCCCGGAGATGGAGGGGTAACTAATGAAAAACTGTTTTTT
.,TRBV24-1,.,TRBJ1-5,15,CAASLGGRGNQPQHF,TGTGCCGCCAGTCTTGGGGGAAGGGGCAATCAACCCCAGCATTTT
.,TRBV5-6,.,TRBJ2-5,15,CASSKPGGSQETQYF,TGTGCCAGCAGCAAACCGGGGGGCAGTCAAGAGACCCAGTACTTC
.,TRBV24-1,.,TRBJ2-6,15,CATSDGGTGANVLTF,TGTGCCACCAGTGATGGGGGGACAGGGGCCAACGTCCTGACTTTC
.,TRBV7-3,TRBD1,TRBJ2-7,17,CASSPDTGTGGRSEQYF,TGTGCCAGCAGCCCTGACACCGGGACAGGGGGACGAAGCGAGCAGTACTTC
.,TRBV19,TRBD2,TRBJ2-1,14,CASSISGSNYEQFF,TGTGCCAGTAGTATTAGCGGGAGTAACTATGAGCAGTTCTTC
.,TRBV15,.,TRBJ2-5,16,CATSRGEAPGQETQYF,TGTGCCACCAGCAGAGGGGAGGCCCCGGGTCAAGAGACCCAGTACTTC
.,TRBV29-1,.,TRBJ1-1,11,CSTHMNTEAFF,TGCAGCACCCACATGAACACTGAAGCTTTCTTT
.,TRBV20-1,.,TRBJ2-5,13,CSANRGMGETQYF,TGCAGTGCAAATAGGGGGATGGGAGAGACCCAGTACTTC
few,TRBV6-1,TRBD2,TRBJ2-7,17,CASSEALRGGASYEQYF,TGTGCCAGCAGTGAAGCGCTTCGGGGAGGGGCGAGCTACGAGCAGTACTTC
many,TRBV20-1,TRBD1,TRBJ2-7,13,CSAEQGTSYEQYF,TGCAGTGCGGAACAGGGGACCTCCTACGAGCAGTACTTC
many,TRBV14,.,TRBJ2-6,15,CASSQRRVGANVLTF,TGTGCCAGCAGCCAAAGGAGGGTTGGGGCCAACGTCCTGACTTTC
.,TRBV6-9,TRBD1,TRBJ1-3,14,CAIRTPGQDNTIYF,TGTGCCATCAGGACCCCGGGACAGGACAACACCATATATTTT
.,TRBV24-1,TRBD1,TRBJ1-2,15,CATRGTGPIPYGYTF,TGTGCCACCAGAGGGACAGGGCCTATACCCTATGGCTACACCTTC
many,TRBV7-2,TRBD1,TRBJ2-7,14,CASSKDRGLNEQYF,TGTGCCAGCAGTAAGGACAGGGGGCTAAACGAGCAGTACTTC
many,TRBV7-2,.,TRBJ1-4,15,CASSLSVGFGEKLFF,TGTGCCAGCAGCTTATCGGTGGGGTTTGGGGAAAAACTGTTTTTT
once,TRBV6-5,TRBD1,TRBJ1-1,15,CASSSPRQGVTEAFF,TGTGCCAGCAGTTCCCCCAGGCAGGGGGTCACTGAAGCTTTCTTT
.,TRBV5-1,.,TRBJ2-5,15,CASSLGRRSKETQYF,TGCGCCAGCAGCTTGGGGAGGCGGTCCAAAGAGACCCAGTACTTC
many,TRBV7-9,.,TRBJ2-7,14,CASSARAWDHEQYF,TGTGCCAGCAGCGCCCGGGCCTGGGACCACGAGCAGTACTTC
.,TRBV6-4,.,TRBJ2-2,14,CASSDRANTGELFF,TGTGCCAGCAGTGACAGGGCAAACACCGGGGAGCTGTTTTTT
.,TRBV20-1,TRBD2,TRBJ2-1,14,CSARTSGARNEQFF,TGCAGTGCTCGAACTAGCGGAGCGAGGAATGAGCAGTTCTTC
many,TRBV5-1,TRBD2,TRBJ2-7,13,CASSPAGGYEQYF,TGCGCCAGCAGCCCAGCGGGAGGGTACGAGCAGTACTTC
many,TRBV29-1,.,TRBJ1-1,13,CSVEYSSNTEAFF,TGCAGCGTTGAATACTCCAGCAACACTGAAGCTTTCTTT
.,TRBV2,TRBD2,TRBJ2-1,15,CASSELAGGSNEQFF,TGTGCCAGCAGTGAACTAGCGGGAGGGAGCAATGAGCAGTTCTTC
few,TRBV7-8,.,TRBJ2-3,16,CASSRTGALNRDTQYF,TGTGCCAGCAGCCGAACGGGGGCCCTTAACAGAGATACGCAGTATTTT
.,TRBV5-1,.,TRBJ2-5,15,CASTPGRMVEETQYF,TGCGCCAGCACACCGGGACGTATGGTGGAAGAGACCCAGTACTTC
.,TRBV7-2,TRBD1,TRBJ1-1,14,CASRRDRSSTEAFF,TGTGCCAGCAGAAGGGACAGGAGTAGCACTGAAGCTTTCTTT
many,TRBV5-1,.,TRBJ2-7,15,CASSLVLGSSYEQYF,TGCGCCAGCAGCTTGGTTCTGGGCAGCTCCTACGAGCAGTACTTC
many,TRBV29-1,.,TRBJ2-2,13,CSVRDTNTGELFF,TGCAGCGTACGGGACACGAACACCGGGGAGCTGTTTTTT
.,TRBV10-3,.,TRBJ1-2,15,CAISEPEGGGIGYTF,TGTGCCATCAGTGAGCCTGAGGGAGGTGGTATCGGCTACACCTTC
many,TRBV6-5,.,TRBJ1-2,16,CASSRDRGSDDYGYTF,TGTGCCAGCAGCCGCGATCGGGGGTCAGACGACTATGGCTACACCTTC
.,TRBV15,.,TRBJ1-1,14,CATSREVGDTEAFF,TGTGCCACCAGCAGAGAAGTAGGGGACACTGAAGCTTTCTTT
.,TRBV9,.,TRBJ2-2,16,CASSPGRASNTGELFF,TGTGCCAGCAGCCCAGGTAGGGCCTCGAACACCGGGGAGCTGTTTTTT
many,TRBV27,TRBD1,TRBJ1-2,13,CASSATGERGYTF,TGTGCCAGCAGTGCCACAGGGGAACGTGGCTACACCTTC
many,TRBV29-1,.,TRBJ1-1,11,CSVLGTTEAFF,TGCAGCGTTCTGGGGACGACTGAAGCTTTCTTT
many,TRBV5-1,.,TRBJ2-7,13,CASSLAYSYEQYF,TGCGCCAGCAGCTTGGCGTACAGCTACGAGCAGTACTTC
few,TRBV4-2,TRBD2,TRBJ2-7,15,CASSQGGPGGYEQYF,TGTGCCAGCAGCCAAGGGGGCCCCGGGGGGTACGAGCAGTACTTC
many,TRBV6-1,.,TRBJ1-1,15,CASSEGRRMNTEAFF,TGTGCCAGCAGTGAGGGCCGCCGGATGAACACTGAAGCTTTCTTT
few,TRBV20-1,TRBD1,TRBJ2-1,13,CSAPGQVYNEQFF,TGCAGTGCTCCCGGACAGGTTTACAATGAGCAGTTCTTC
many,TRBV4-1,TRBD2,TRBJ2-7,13,CASSQQLAFEQYF,TGCGCCAGCAGCCAACAACTAGCGTTCGAGCAGTACTTC
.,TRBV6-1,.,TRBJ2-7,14,CAGTPSRDTYEQYF,TGTGCCGGCACCCCTAGCAGGGACACCTACGAGCAGTACTTC